This T cell receptor (beta chain) was documented in a study of T cell repertoires in cytomegalovirus infection. With regard to this clonotype: No antigen is known for it.

The CDR3 has 14 amino acids. V lost 4 bases and J lost 1, with 8 bases in between. TCRdb re-analysed the reads in MiXCR, keeping a single row per CDR3 protein. The sample has 250,000 to 300,000 distinct CDR3 sequences; 22% are singletons. The sample was cultured PBMCs, taken from culture after CMV antigen stimulation. This clonotype originated in a human donor in good health (CMV status not recorded). Some clones in this sample may be carry-over from other donors' samples. This rearrangement joins TRBV12-3 or TRBV12-4 to TRBJ1-5; possible D gene TRBD1, 5 bases. The CDR3, as DNA: TGTGCCAGCAGTTCAGGGTTAAGCAATCAGCCCCAGCATTTT. As protein: CASSSGLSNQPQHF.